The 23 T cell receptor beta chains given below trace back to one sample, sequenced in a study of response to subunit inactivated influenza vaccine. One entry per CDR3 protein results from TCRdb running MiXCR on the RT-PCR reads. Of about 650,000 distinct CDR3 sequences listed, around 16% are singletons. Specimen: PBMCs from blood, collected 12 days after vaccination. Receptors originate from a man in his fifties who received an inactivated influenza vaccine.

The rearrangement links TRBV11-2 to TRBJ2-6, with D possibly matching TRBD1 (6 bases). V was pared by 4 bases and J by 3 bases, with 10 bases between. Germline lookup yields CDR1 SGHAT and CDR2 FQNNGV. The CDR3 runs 15 residues. This CDR3 reads CASSSQGRGANVLTF. In nucleotides, the CDR3 is TGTGCCAGCAGCTCACAGGGTCGTGGGGCCAACGTCCTGACTTTC.

This clonotype has more than one count but fewer than ten. The chain has TRBV15 and TRBJ1-1; D is unclear. The length of the CDR3 is 18 residues. Trimming cost V 0 bases and J 4 bases, with 21 bases left between them. Germline V gives CDR1 LNHNV, CDR2 YYDKDF (reference sequence). CDR3 coding DNA: TGTGCCACCAGCAGAGACGGGAGGGTCCTTTCGTGGAGCACTGAAGCTTTCTTT. This codes for CATSRDGRVLSWSTEAFF.

Many counts were recorded for this clonotype. This sequence joins TRBV12-3 or TRBV12-4 and TRBJ2-2; weak D call: TRBD1 (6 bases). V lost 6 bases and J lost 6, with 11 bases in between. This CDR3 has 13 residues. The CDR3 loop reads CASSRQVSGELFF. CDR3 in DNA: TGTGCCAGCAGCAGACAGGTTTCCGGGGAGCTGTTTTTT.

Regarding this clonotype: One end of the junction does not line up with germline, which may come from a read error. The genes are TRBV27 and TRBJ2-7, with 8 nucleotides matching TRBD2. The CDR3 consists of 16 residues. In germline, CDR1 is MNHEY, CDR2 SMNVEV (reference sequence). The CDR3 sequence: CANSLSEREISYEQYF. The CDR3 DNA reads TGTGCCAACAGTTTATCGGAGCGGGAGATATCCTACGAGCAGTACTTC.

The chain recombines TRBV5-1 with TRBJ2-3; tentatively, D is TRBD1 (5 bases). Germline CDR1 reads SGHRS; CDR2 reads YFSETQ. The V end was cut by 5 bases, the J end by 0 bases, with 13 bases between. The CDR3 has 15 amino acids. The CDR3 nucleotides are TGCGCCAGCAGTTTTGACAGACCTAGCACAGATACGCAGTATTTT. It translates to CASSFDRPSTDTQYF.

This clonotype was seen a handful of times. The rearrangement uses TRBV5-1 and TRBJ1-2; TRBD1 matches 9 bases. Germline trimming cut 5 bases from V and 4 bases from J; bases unmatched to any gene: 15. Germline CDR1 is SGHRS and CDR2 is YFSETQ. The CDR3 sequence is 17 residues long. CDR3 bases: TGCGCCAGCAGTCGTACAGGGGGCGCTGGACGTAGCTATGGCTACACCTTC. Translating gives CASSRTGGAGRSYGYTF.

The DNA for the CDR3 is TGTGCCAGCGGCGGGGCGTCAGAGTGGGCCTCCTACAATGAGCAGTTCTTC. This gives the protein CASGGASEWASYNEQFF. The chain is built from TRBV6-2 or TRBV6-3 and TRBJ2-1; TRBD2 is a possible D gene (6 bases). The CDR3 length is 17 residues. The germline V gene encodes CDR1 MNHEY and CDR2 SVGEGT. V was clipped by 8 bases and J by 0 bases, with 20 bases between them.

There are a few counts of this clonotype. This sequence joins TRBV29-1 and TRBJ2-7; 8 bases fit TRBD2. V lost 0 bases and J lost 0; bases outside the gene matches: 1. The CDR3 consists of 14 residues. Germline V gene lookup returns CDR1 SQVTM and CDR2 ANQGSEA. CDR3 coding DNA: TGCAGCGTTGAAGACGCGGGGGGCTCCTACGAGCAGTACTTC. This codes for CSVEDAGGSYEQYF.

This clonotype was observed a few times. An end of the junction does not agree with germline; a read error may underlie this. The chain recombines TRBV12-3 or TRBV12-4 with TRBJ2-1; 10 nucleotides match TRBD2. The length of the CDR3 is 15 residues. This CDR3 reads CASRLAGGYNNEQFF. DNA for the CDR3: TGTGCCAGCAGGTTAGCGGGGGGCTACAACAATGAGCAGTTCTTC.

The chain combines TRBV5-5 with TRBJ1-6; perhaps TRBD1 as D (6 bases). The CDR3 is 15 residues long. V lost 4 bases, J lost 9 bases, and 17 bases lay in between. Looked up from germline, CDR1 is SGHKS and CDR2 is YYEKEE (reference sequence). CDR3 residues: CASSMGALIGSPLHF. The CDR3 nucleotides read TGTGCCAGCAGCATGGGGGCCCTTATTGGTTCACCCCTCCACTTT.

This clonotype was detected only a few times. The V call is TRBV12-3 or TRBV12-4, the J call TRBJ1-5; D possibly corresponds to TRBD1 (5 bases). The CDR3 length is 13 residues. V was cut by 8 bases and J by 3 bases, with 11 bases left in between. CDR3 sequence (DNA): TGTGCCAGCGGCCAGGGTCTCAATCAGCCCCAGCATTTT. The encoded protein is CASGQGLNQPQHF.

The chain recombines TRBV6-6 with TRBJ2-3; no definite D call. V was cut by 6 bases and J by 6 bases, with 7 bases left in between. Germline V gene sequence: CDR1 MNHNY, CDR2 SVGAGI (reference sequence). The CDR3 loop spans 11 amino acids. The CDR3 spells CASRSEDTQYF. CDR3 DNA sequence: TGTGCCAGCAGATCAGAGGATACGCAGTATTTT.

This clonotype was counted between two and nine times. This rearrangement joins TRBV14 to TRBJ2-3, with D possibly being TRBD1 (6 bases). Germline V gene sequence: CDR1 SGHDN, CDR2 FVKESK. With 5 bases removed from V and 2 bases from J, the gap between germline ends came to 14 bases. The CDR3 totals 15 residues. CDR3 loop: CASSSGTHNTDTQYF. CDR3 DNA: TGTGCCAGCAGCTCCGGGACACACAACACAGATACGCAGTATTTT.

V and J are TRBV24-1 and TRBJ2-5; D gene unclear. V gave up 5 bases and J gave up 2 bases, with 17 bases separating them. CDR1 and CDR2 (germline): KGHDR, SFDVKD. This CDR3 has 16 residues. The CDR3 DNA sequence: TGTGCCACCAGTGTGGCGGCTAGTCGAAGTCAAGAGACCCAGTACTTC. Protein sequence: CATSVAASRSQETQYF.

The rearrangement uses TRBV4-1 and TRBJ2-1; 7 bases line up with TRBD1. Trimming removed 4 bases from V and 5 bases from J; junction bases left unmatched: 8. CDR3 length equals 15 residues. The germline CDR1 and CDR2 sequences are MGHRA and YSYEKL. Here the CDR3 DNA reads TGCGCCAGCAGCCCATTCCGGGACAGTAACAATGAGCAGTTCTTC. It translates to CASSPFRDSNNEQFF.

CDR3 nucleotide sequence: TGTGCCAGCGGGAGGGCGAGTATTGAGCAGTACTTC. Its protein product is CASGRASIEQYF. J is TRBJ2-7 and V is TRBV6-2 or TRBV6-3, with 7 bases lining up with TRBD2. The J segment lost 7 bases and the V segment lost 8 bases, leaving 8 bases of the junction unmatched. Germline V gene lookup returns CDR1 MNHEY and CDR2 SVGEGT. The CDR3 spans 12 residues.

The chain uses TRBV5-1 and TRBJ2-7; no clear D gene. Germline CDR1 is SGHRS and CDR2 is YFSETQ. CDR3 length equals 16 residues. The V end lost 1 base, the J end lost 4 bases, and 18 bases lay between the germline ends. The CDR3 DNA is TGCGCCAGCAGCTTGTATCAGGTAAAGGGATCATACGAGCAGTACTTC. It specifies CASSLYQVKGSYEQYF.

In DNA form, the CDR3 reads TGTGCCAGCAGCTTAGGAGGGACTAGCGGGTTTTACAATGAGCAGTTCTTC. It specifies CASSLGGTSGFYNEQFF. The chain couples TRBV7-8 to TRBJ2-1; the match to TRBD2 covers 12 bases. With V trimmed by 1 base and J by 4 bases, 5 bases remained unmatched. The V gene's germline CDR1 is SGHVS and CDR2 FQNEAQ. The CDR3 has 17 residues.

This clonotype was observed a handful of times. The CDR3 loop is CASSPTSGKETQYF. The CDR3 DNA sequence: TGTGCCAGCTCACCGACTAGCGGAAAAGAGACCCAGTACTTC. V and J are TRBV18 and TRBJ2-5; 9 nucleotides agree with TRBD2. Trimming at V came to 3 bases and at J to 3 bases, leaving 2 bases not matched to a gene. CDR3 size: 14 residues. CDR1 and CDR2 (germline): KGHSH, LQKENI. The whole variable domain, filled in from reference TRBV18 and TRBJ2-5, reads NAGVMQNPRHLVRRRGQEARLRCSPMKGHSHVYWYRQLPEEGLKFMVYLQKENIIDESGMPKERFSAEFPKEGPSILRIQQVVRGDSAAYFCASSPTSGKETQYFGPGTRLLVL.

This clonotype has just a few counts. The chain uses TRBV5-1 and TRBJ2-5; 10 bases line up with TRBD1. V trimming: 4 bases; J trimming: 2 bases; junction bases outside the gene matches: 11. There are 17 residues in the CDR3. From germline, CDR1 is SGHRS and CDR2 YFSETQ. The CDR3 DNA reads TGCGCCAGCAGCCTATCAGGGACAGGGGTAATACAAGAGACCCAGTACTTC. The encoded protein is CASSLSGTGVIQETQYF.

This chain uses TRBV7-2 with TRBJ2-1; D gene uncertain. With 4 bases removed from V and 2 bases from J, the gap between germline ends came to 9 bases. Germline V lookup: CDR1 SGHTA, CDR2 FQGNSA. The CDR3 sequence is 14 residues long. CDR3 region: CASSSGEAYNEQFF. The CDR3 region has the DNA TGTGCCAGCAGCTCGGGCGAGGCCTACAATGAGCAGTTCTTC.

A few counts support this clonotype. This chain joins TRBV20-1 and TRBJ2-5, with D tentatively TRBD2 (6 bases). The CDR3 runs 13 residues. Germline V lookup: CDR1 DFQATT, CDR2 SNEGSKA (reference sequence). The CDR3 DNA sequence: TGCACCCCCACGGATGGCGGAGGGGCGACCCAGTACTTC. It translates to CTPTDGGGATQYF.

This clonotype was seen repeatedly, ten times or more. The chain is built from TRBV4-3 and TRBJ1-1; D perhaps matches TRBD1 (5 bases). Trimming removed 4 bases from V and 2 bases from J, with 8 bases in between. CDR1 and CDR2 (germline): LGHNA, YSLEER. CDR3 size: 13 residues. DNA for the CDR3: TGCGCCAGCAGCCCCGGACATAACACTGAAGCTTTCTTT. This codes for CASSPGHNTEAFF.